Below, 17 T cell receptor beta chains from the same sample are listed, as sequenced in a study of early T cells in non-severe SARS-CoV-2 infection. TCRdb recomputed calls from the 5' RACE reads with MiXCR, one row per CDR3 protein. The table lists about 60,000 distinct CDR3 sequences, 20% of them singletons. The sequences come from whole blood, collected at baseline. Every receptor here comes from an adult who was a healthcare worker with PCR-confirmed SARS-CoV-2 infection or an uninfected control (not recorded which).

The DNA of the CDR3 is TGTGCCAGCAGCTTAGGCCGGGGGGGGGATGAGCAGTTCTTC. Its protein is CASSLGRGGDEQFF. The chain uses TRBV7-6 and TRBJ2-1, with 8 positions matching TRBD2. The J segment lost 8 bases and the V segment lost 1 base, leaving 4 bases of the junction unmatched. There are 14 residues in the CDR3. CDR1 is SGHVS, CDR2 FNYEAQ, per germline.

This chain connects TRBV3-1 to TRBJ2-2, with 10 bases lining up with TRBD1. V shed 5 bases, J shed 9 bases, and the junction held 9 bases outside the gene matches. Germline V gene lookup returns CDR1 LGHDT and CDR2 YNNKEL (reference sequence). CDR3 length equals 15 residues. DNA of the CDR3: TGTGCCAGCAGCTTCCGGGACAGGGGACACCGGGAGCTGTTTTTT. Translation: CASSFRDRGHRELFF.

J is TRBJ2-3 and V is TRBV27; D is undetermined. CDR3 size: 12 residues. Trimming removed 6 bases at V and 4 bases at J, with 8 bases between. CDR1 is MNHEY and CDR2 is SMNVEV in the germline V gene (reference sequence). The CDR3 reads CASRNEADTQYF. The DNA for the CDR3 is TGTGCCAGCAGAAATGAGGCAGATACGCAGTATTTT.

V usage is TRBV9 and J usage is TRBJ2-1; D uncertain. The CDR3 totals 15 residues. CDR1 SGDLS and CDR2 YYNGEE come from the germline V gene. The V end was cut by 6 bases, the J end by 0 bases, with 13 bases between. CDR3: CASNPQVSSYNEQFF. In DNA, the CDR3 is TGTGCCAGCAACCCCCAGGTTAGCTCCTACAATGAGCAGTTCTTC. The full variable domain, rest sourced from reference TRBV9 and TRBJ2-1, is DSGVTQTPKHLITATGQRVTLRCSPRSGDLSVYWYQQSLDQGLQFLIQYYNGEERAKGNILERFSAQQFPDLHSELNLSSLELGDSALYFCASNPQVSSYNEQFFGPGTRLTVL.

This clonotype was seen a handful of times. The chain links TRBV30 to TRBJ1-2; D is uncertain. The V end was cut by 3 bases, the J end by 0 bases, with 8 bases between. The CDR3 spans 13 residues. CDR1 and CDR2 from the germline V gene are GTSNPN and SVGIG (reference sequence). The CDR3 nucleotides read TGTGCCTGGAGACCGTCAGCTAACTATGGCTACACCTTC. Amino acid sequence: CAWRPSANYGYTF.

The chain links TRBV7-2 to TRBJ2-6, with TRBD1 as a possible D gene (6 bases). The CDR3 consists of 16 residues. The ends were cut back, 4 bases at V and 2 bases at J, with 12 bases in the middle. Germline loops: CDR1 SGHTA, CDR2 FQGNSA. The CDR3 nucleotides are TGTGCCAGCAGCTCAGGCCCAGGGGCTGGGGCCAACGTCCTGACTTTC. This sequence encodes CASSSGPGAGANVLTF.

This clonotype was counted between two and nine times. The chain uses TRBV6-6 and TRBJ1-1; 8 nucleotides match TRBD1. The CDR3 extends over 14 amino acids. Trimming took 7 bases from V and 0 from J; bases not matched to a gene: 4. Germline CDR1 reads MNHNY; CDR2 reads SVGAGI (reference sequence). In DNA form, the CDR3 reads TGTGCCAGCATCCAGGGGGCAATGAACACTGAAGCTTTCTTT. It specifies CASIQGAMNTEAFF.

There are a few counts of this clonotype. V gene TRBV5-1 combines with J gene TRBJ1-1; the D is unclear. There are 15 residues in the CDR3. The V gene lost 2 bases and the J gene lost 1 base, with 12 bases spanning the gap. Germline V gene sequence: CDR1 SGHRS, CDR2 YFSETQ. The CDR3 coding sequence is TGCGCCAGCAGCTTATATGGGCAGACGAACACTGAAGCTTTCTTT. It specifies CASSLYGQTNTEAFF.

The chain uses TRBV7-9 and TRBJ2-5; a possible D gene is TRBD1 (6 bases). Germline CDR1 is SEHNR and CDR2 is FQNEAQ (reference sequence). V shed 2 bases and J shed 5 bases, with 15 bases lying between them. The CDR3 has 15 amino acids. The CDR3 coding sequence is TGTGCCAGCAGCTTAAGGGGGTCACCGGCGGAGACCCAGTACTTC. This gives the protein CASSLRGSPAETQYF. The full variable domain, its missing parts supplied by reference TRBV7-9 and TRBJ2-5, is DTGVSQNPRHKITKRGQNVTFRCDPISEHNRLYWYRQTLGQGPEFLTYFQNEAQLEKSRLLSDRFSAERPKGSFSTLEIQRTEQGDSAMYLCASSLRGSPAETQYFGPGTRLLVL.

There are a few counts of this clonotype. The chain uses TRBV5-1 and TRBJ2-5, with no clear D. The V and J ends lost 4 bases and 5 bases respectively, with 6 bases between them. Germline V gene lookup returns CDR1 SGHRS and CDR2 YFSETQ. This CDR3 spans 11 amino acids. The CDR3: CASSGRETQYF. The DNA of the CDR3 is TGCGCCAGCAGCGGCCGGGAGACCCAGTACTTC.

The genes are TRBV18 and TRBJ1-5, with 7 bases aligning to TRBD1. Trimming cost V 3 bases and J 3 bases; bases outside gene matches: 8. CDR1 KGHSH and CDR2 LQKENI come from the germline V gene. This CDR3 spans 16 amino acids. This chain's CDR3 is CASSPTAGTVNQPQHF. DNA of the CDR3: TGTGCCAGCTCACCTACCGCCGGGACAGTCAATCAGCCCCAGCATTTT.

The chain joins TRBV7-8 to TRBJ1-6, with 7 nucleotides matching TRBD1. With 5 bases clipped from V and 14 bases from J, the junction kept 9 bases outside the gene matches. From germline, CDR1 is SGHVS and CDR2 FQNEAQ. CDR3 length equals 13 residues. CDR3 bases: TGTGCCAGCAGCCGGGCAGAGGGGGCTACCCTCCACTTT. It encodes CASSRAEGATLHF.

This clonotype has a handful of counts. J is TRBJ1-1 and V is TRBV7-9; no firm D call. Germline CDR1 reads SEHNR; CDR2 reads FQNEAQ (reference sequence). The CDR3 is made up of 14 amino acids. The V end lost 0 bases, the J end lost 4 bases, and 9 bases lay between the germline ends. The chain's CDR3 is CASSLAQTFTEAFF. For the CDR3, the DNA is TGTGCCAGCAGCTTAGCCCAGACTTTCACTGAAGCTTTCTTT.

The chain joins TRBV10-1 to TRBJ1-2; no definite D call. The CDR3 loop spans 10 amino acids. V lost 7 bases to trimming and J lost 11 bases, with 11 bases between them. Germline V gives CDR1 WNHNN, CDR2 SYGVQD (reference sequence). The CDR3 DNA reads as TGCGCCAGCACGACGGACGAGTACACCTTC. This translates into CASTTDEYTF.

This clonotype has a count of ten or more. The chain is built from TRBV19 and TRBJ1-3; D unclear. This CDR3 comprises 14 residues. Germline-derived CDR1 and CDR2 are LNHDA and SQIVND (reference sequence). V dropped 4 bases and J dropped 2 bases, with 9 bases sitting between them. The CDR3 nucleotides are TGTGCCAGTAGTACCCCGGGAGCTGGAAACACCATATATTTT. It is translated as CASSTPGAGNTIYF.

The chain uses TRBV7-3 and TRBJ1-1; TRBD1 agrees at 8 bases. The V segment lost 5 bases and the J segment 0 bases; nucleotides outside the gene matches: 5. CDR3 size: 15 residues. Germline CDR1 SGHTA, CDR2 FQGTGA. The DNA of the CDR3 is TGTGCCAGCAGCGCGGACAGGGCCCTGAACACTGAAGCTTTCTTT. This translates into CASSADRALNTEAFF.

The V gene is TRBV7-9, the J gene TRBJ1-2; D is ambiguous. The V gene lost 2 bases and the J gene lost 1 base, with 14 bases spanning the gap. This CDR3 has 16 residues. Germline CDR1 SEHNR, CDR2 FQNEAQ (reference sequence). CDR3 region: CASSLSTVAFNYGYTF. The CDR3 nucleotides read TGTGCCAGCAGCTTAAGTACCGTCGCCTTTAACTATGGCTACACCTTC.